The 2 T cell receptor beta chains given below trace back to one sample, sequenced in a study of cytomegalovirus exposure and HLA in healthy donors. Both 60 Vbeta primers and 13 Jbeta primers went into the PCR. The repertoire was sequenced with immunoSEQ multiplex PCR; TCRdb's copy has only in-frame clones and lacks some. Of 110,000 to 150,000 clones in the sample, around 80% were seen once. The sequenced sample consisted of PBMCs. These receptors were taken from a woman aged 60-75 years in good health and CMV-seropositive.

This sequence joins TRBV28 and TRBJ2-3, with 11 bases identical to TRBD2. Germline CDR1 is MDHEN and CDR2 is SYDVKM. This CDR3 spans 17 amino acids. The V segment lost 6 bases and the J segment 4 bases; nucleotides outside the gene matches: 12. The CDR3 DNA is TGTGCCAGCAGGCCCTACTTACTAGCGGGAGCTCCAGATACGCAGTATTTT. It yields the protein CASRPYLLAGAPDTQYF.

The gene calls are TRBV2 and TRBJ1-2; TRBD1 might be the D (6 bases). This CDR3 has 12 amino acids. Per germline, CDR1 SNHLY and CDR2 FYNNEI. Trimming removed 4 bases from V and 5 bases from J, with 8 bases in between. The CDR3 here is CASSGGQYGYTF. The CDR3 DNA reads TGTGCCAGCAGTGGTGGACAGTATGGCTACACCTTC.